These 10 T cell receptor beta chains were all obtained from the same sample, sequenced in a study of human T cells and chemical hapten exposure. Sequencing started from total RNA isolated from unfractionated whole blood. TCRdb itself ran the 5' RACE reads through MiXCR, one entry per CDR3 protein. This table has tens of thousands of distinct CDR3 sequences, about 8% appearing once. Receptors originate from a male donor in good health.

There are a few counts of this clonotype. The rearrangement uses TRBV6-1 and TRBJ1-1; maybe TRBD1 (5 bases). This CDR3 contains 15 residues. From germline, CDR1 is MNHNS and CDR2 SASEGT. Trimming cost V 10 bases and J 3 bases, with 21 bases left between them. CDR3 DNA: TGTGCCACCAATGAAGTACGGCAGGGTTACACTGAAGCTTTCTTT. Translation gives CATNEVRQGYTEAFF.

The chain uses TRBV20-1 and TRBJ1-1, with a tentative D call TRBD1 (5 bases). CDR3 length: 15 residues. Germline CDR1 is DFQATT and CDR2 is SNEGSKA (reference sequence). With 1 base removed from V and 4 bases from J, the gap between germline ends came to 16 bases. The CDR3 is CSARVLGRVGTEAFF. CDR3 DNA sequence: TGCAGTGCTAGAGTTTTGGGCAGGGTGGGCACTGAAGCTTTCTTT.

This clonotype was detected many times. The V and J genes are TRBV18 and TRBJ2-1; 8 bases fit TRBD2. The germline gives CDR1 KGHSH, CDR2 LQKENI. The trim removed 0 bases at V and 5 bases at J, leaving 3 bases unmatched. This CDR3 has 15 residues. Here the CDR3 DNA reads TGTGCCAGCTCACCACCGTCGGGAGGGAACAATGAGCAGTTCTTC. This translates into CASSPPSGGNNEQFF.

The chain carries TRBV5-1 and TRBJ1-1; 10 bases line up with TRBD1. Germline V gene sequence: CDR1 SGHRS, CDR2 YFSETQ. V trimming: 3 bases; J trimming: 5 bases; junction bases outside the gene matches: 4. The CDR3 is 14 residues long. The CDR3 sequence: CASSSRTGGTEAFF. DNA of the CDR3: TGCGCCAGCAGCTCCAGGACAGGGGGGACTGAAGCTTTCTTT.

This clonotype was seen repeatedly, ten times or more. This rearrangement joins TRBV6-6 to TRBJ1-1; maybe TRBD1 (5 bases). Germline V CDR1 and CDR2: MNHNY, SVGAGI (reference sequence). The ends were cut back, 0 bases at V and 1 base at J, with 18 bases in the middle. This CDR3 region has 18 residues. The CDR3, as DNA: TGTGCCAGCAGTTACTCAGCCCCGGGACCCCTTAGGAACACTGAAGCTTTCTTT. This gives the protein CASSYSAPGPLRNTEAFF.

This clonotype occurred many times. The chain uses TRBV2 and TRBJ2-2, with D hard to call. Germline assignment: CDR1 SNHLY and CDR2 FYNNEI. The CDR3 is 13 residues long. V was pared by 4 bases and J by 3 bases, with 6 bases between. CDR3 in amino acids: CASSAPYTGELFF. The DNA for the CDR3 is TGTGCCAGCAGTGCTCCGTACACCGGGGAGCTGTTTTTT.

A few counts support this clonotype. This rearrangement joins TRBV6-5 to TRBJ1-5; 8 positions match TRBD1. Germline values: CDR1 MNHEY, CDR2 SVGAGI. This CDR3 contains 14 residues. V trimming: 6 bases; J trimming: 5 bases; junction bases outside the gene matches: 6. The CDR3 DNA reads TGTGCCAGCAGCCAAGGACAGGGCGATCAGCCCCAGCATTTT. Protein product: CASSQGQGDQPQHF.

The sample holds many counts of this clonotype. V and J are TRBV28 and TRBJ1-6; the match to TRBD1 covers 9 bases. Looked up from germline, CDR1 is MDHEN and CDR2 is SYDVKM. The CDR3 runs to 15 residues. The junction had 5 bases not matched to a gene; V was cut back by 3 bases and J by 8 bases. The CDR3 here is CASSFGQGFYSPLHF. The CDR3 DNA is TGTGCCAGCAGTTTCGGACAGGGGTTCTATTCACCCCTCCACTTT.

This clonotype appeared a few times. The chain carries TRBV10-3 and TRBJ1-1; D is unresolved. Trimming pared 3 bases from V and 1 base from J, leaving 6 bases between. Germline CDR1 is ENHRY and CDR2 is SYGVKD. The CDR3 extends over 13 amino acids. CDR3 nucleotides: TGTGCCATCAGTGATTCCGGGAACACTGAAGCTTTCTTT. Its protein is CAISDSGNTEAFF.

In its sample, this clonotype was seen many times. The chain has TRBV6-5 and TRBJ1-1; TRBD1 might be the D (5 bases). The length of the CDR3 is 12 residues. Trimming pared 2 bases from V and 11 bases from J, leaving 12 bases between. CDR1 is MNHEY, CDR2 SVGAGI, per germline. CDR3 bases: TGTGCCAGCAGTTACAATGGCAGGGTGGCTTTCTTT. As protein: CASSYNGRVAFF.